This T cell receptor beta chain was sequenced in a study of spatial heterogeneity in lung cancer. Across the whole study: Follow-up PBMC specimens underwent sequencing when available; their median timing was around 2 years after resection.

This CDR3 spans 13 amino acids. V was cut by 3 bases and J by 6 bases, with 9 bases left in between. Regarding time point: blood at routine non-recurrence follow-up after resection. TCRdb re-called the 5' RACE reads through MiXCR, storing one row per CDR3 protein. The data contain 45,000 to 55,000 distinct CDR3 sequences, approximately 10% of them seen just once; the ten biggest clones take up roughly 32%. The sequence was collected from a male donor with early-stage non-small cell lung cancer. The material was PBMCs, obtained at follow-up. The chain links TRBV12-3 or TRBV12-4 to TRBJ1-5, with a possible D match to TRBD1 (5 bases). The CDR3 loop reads CASSFVQGQPQHF. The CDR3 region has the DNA TGTGCCAGCAGTTTTGTGCAGGGTCAGCCCCAGCATTTT.